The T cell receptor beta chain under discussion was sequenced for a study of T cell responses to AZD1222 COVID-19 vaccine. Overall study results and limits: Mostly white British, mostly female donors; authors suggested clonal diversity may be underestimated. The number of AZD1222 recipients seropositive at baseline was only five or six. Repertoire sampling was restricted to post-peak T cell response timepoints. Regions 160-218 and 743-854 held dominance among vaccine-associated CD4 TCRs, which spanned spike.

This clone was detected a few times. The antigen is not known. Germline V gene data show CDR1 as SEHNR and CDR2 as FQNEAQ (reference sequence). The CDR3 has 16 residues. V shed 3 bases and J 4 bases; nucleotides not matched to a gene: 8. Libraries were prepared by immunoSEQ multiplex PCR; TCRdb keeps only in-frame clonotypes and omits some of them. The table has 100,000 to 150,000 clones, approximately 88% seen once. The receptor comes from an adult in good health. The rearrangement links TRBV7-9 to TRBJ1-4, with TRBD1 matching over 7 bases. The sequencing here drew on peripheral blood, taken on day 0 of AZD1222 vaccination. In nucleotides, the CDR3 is TGTGCCAGCAGCTTGGCTTGGGGACAGCTTAATGAAAAACTGTTTTTT. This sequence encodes CASSLAWGQLNEKLFF. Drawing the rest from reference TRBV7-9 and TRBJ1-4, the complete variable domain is DTGVSQNPRHKITKRGQNVTFRCDPISEHNRLYWYRQTLGQGPEFLTYFQNEAQLEKSRLLSDRFSAERPKGSFSTLEIQRTEQGDSAMYLCASSLAWGQLNEKLFFGSGTQLSVL.